This T cell receptor (beta chain) came from a study of vaccination and CD4 T cells after COVID-19. On the study more broadly: Nasal swab PCR detected SARS-CoV-2 in convalescent patients, who comprised eight to ten mild cases and one severe case. Researchers treated cells with overlapping spike peptides taken from SARS-CoV-2, HCoV-NL63, HCoV-OC43 and HCoV-229E.

The Oncomine TCR Beta short-read assay sequenced DNA from cultured CD4+ T cells. Each CDR3 protein is one row after TCRdb ran MiXCR on the PCR reads. This sample has 16,000 or so distinct CDR3 sequences; about 43% occur once, and the top ten carry around 7.3%. Treatment in this sample: approximately nine-day PBMC culture with coronavirus spike peptide pools or control peptides (ViraFEST assay). Judged by abundance, this clonotype is medium-sized. Its matching antigen is unknown. This TCR was recovered from a human donor who had recovered from COVID-19. Sequences were derived from CD4+ T cells from blood, cultured in vitro, sampled after SARS-CoV-2 vaccination.

In DNA form, the CDR3 reads TGTGCCTGGAGTCGCGGACAGGGGCACACTGAAGCTTTCTTT. Its protein product is CAWSRGQGHTEAFF. The chain employs TRBV30 and TRBJ1-1; 9 positions agree with TRBD1. The CDR3 extends over 14 amino acids. Germline CDR1 and CDR2: GTSNPN and SVGIG (reference sequence). Trimming took 2 bases from V and 3 from J; bases not matched to a gene: 4.